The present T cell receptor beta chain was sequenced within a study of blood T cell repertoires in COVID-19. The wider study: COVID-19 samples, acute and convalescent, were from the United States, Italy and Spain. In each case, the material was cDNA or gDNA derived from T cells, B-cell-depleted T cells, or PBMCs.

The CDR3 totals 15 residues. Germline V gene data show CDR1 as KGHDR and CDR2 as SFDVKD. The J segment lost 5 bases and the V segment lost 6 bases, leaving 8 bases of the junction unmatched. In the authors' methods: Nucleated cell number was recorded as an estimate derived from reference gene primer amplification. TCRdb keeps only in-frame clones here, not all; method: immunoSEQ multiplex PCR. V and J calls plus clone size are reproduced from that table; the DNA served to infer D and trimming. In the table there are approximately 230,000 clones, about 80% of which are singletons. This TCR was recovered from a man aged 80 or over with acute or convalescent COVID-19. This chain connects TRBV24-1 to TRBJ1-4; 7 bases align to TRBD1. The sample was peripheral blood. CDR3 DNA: TGTGCCACCAGTAGTGGGACAGTCGGGAATGAAAAACTGTTTTTT. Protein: CATSSGTVGNEKLFF.